Detailed here is one T cell receptor (beta chain). This sample is drawn from a study of cytomegalovirus exposure and HLA in healthy donors. With 60 Vbeta and 13 Jbeta primers, the PCR was carried out. The data were produced by immunoSEQ multiplex PCR, yet TCRdb's version contains in-frame clones alone and is incomplete. The data contain 150,000 to 200,000 clones, approximately 80% of them singletons. Donors were nominally healthy when sampled, though unrecorded immune exposures were likely. The CDR3 covers 14 residues. V was shortened by 1 base and J by 2 bases, with 9 bases between the two germline ends. The germline V gene has CDR1 SGHVS and CDR2 FNYEAQ.

The J gene is TRBJ2-7, the V gene TRBV7-6; D possibly corresponds to TRBD2 (6 bases). Sequences were obtained from PBMCs. This TCR came from a woman in her thirties or forties in good health and CMV-seropositive. The CDR3: CASSLGGVPYEQYF. The DNA of the CDR3 is TGTGCCAGCAGCTTAGGGGGGGTCCCCTACGAGCAGTACTTC.